This passage covers 5 T cell receptor beta chains from one sample sequenced in a study of cytomegalovirus exposure and HLA in healthy donors. The PCR had 60 Vbeta and 13 Jbeta primers. Sequencing was performed with immunoSEQ multiplex PCR; in TCRdb, only in-frame clones are kept and a portion is missing. In the table there are roughly 180,000 clones, roughly 85% of which are singletons. Sequenced input: PBMCs. The receptors were gathered from a man between 50 and 59 years old in good health and CMV-seropositive.

This sequence joins TRBV6-1 and TRBJ2-2, with 7 nucleotides matching TRBD2. The CDR3 has 12 amino acids. Germline V gives CDR1 MNHNS, CDR2 SASEGT. V was pared by 11 bases and J by 6 bases, with 6 bases of the junction left unmatched. CDR3 nucleotide sequence: TGTGCCCCGACGGGGGGTCCCGGGGAGCTGTTTTTT. Amino acid sequence: CAPTGGPGELFF.

This clone was seen only a few times. The rearrangement uses TRBV6-5 and TRBJ2-3; a weak D match, TRBD2 (5 bases). CDR3 size: 14 residues. V was cut by 7 bases and J by 1 base, with 12 bases left in between. CDR1 and CDR2 from the germline V gene are MNHEY and SVGAGI. The CDR3, as DNA: TGTGCCAGCAAGGAGGCGGGCGGCACAGATACGCAGTATTTT. Its translation is CASKEAGGTDTQYF.

This chain uses TRBV2 with TRBJ2-3; D might be TRBD1 (6 bases). This CDR3 comprises 13 residues. CDR1 and CDR2 from the germline V gene are SNHLY and FYNNEI. Trimming took off 4 bases at V and 2 bases at J, with 7 bases between the two ends. The CDR3 DNA reads TGTGCCAGCAGTGGGGACATCACAGATACGCAGTATTTT. This translates into CASSGDITDTQYF.

This clone was detected a few times. The chain carries TRBV10-3 and TRBJ2-7, with 8 positions matching TRBD2. The trim removed 6 bases at V and 2 bases at J, leaving 6 bases unmatched. The CDR3 consists of 14 residues. CDR1 is ENHRY, CDR2 SYGVKD, per germline. This CDR3 is CAIRPRGGTYEQYF. Written as DNA, the CDR3 is TGTGCCATCAGGCCCCGGGGGGGAACCTACGAGCAGTACTTC.

The CDR3 sequence is CASSHGASVNIQYF. Written as DNA, the CDR3 is TGTGCCAGCAGCCATGGGGCTAGCGTGAACATTCAGTACTTC. The chain has TRBV7-9 and TRBJ2-4, with a weak D call TRBD2 (6 bases). Germline loops: CDR1 SEHNR, CDR2 FQNEAQ (reference sequence). Trimming shortened V by 5 bases and J by 7 bases, and 15 bases separated the two germline ends. This CDR3 spans 14 amino acids.